What follows are 16 T cell receptor beta chains derived from one specimen sequenced in a study of cytomegalovirus exposure and HLA in healthy donors. Primers for the PCR totalled 60 Vbeta and 13 Jbeta. Assay: immunoSEQ multiplex PCR; the TCRdb copy retains only in-frame clones and omits some. The sample lists 150,000 to 200,000 clones, 80% occurring once. The sample consisted of PBMCs. These receptors were taken from a man aged 40-49 years in good health and CMV-seronegative.

The chain joins TRBV6-1 to TRBJ2-3; 9 bases align to TRBD1. J lost 4 bases, V lost 11 bases, and 13 bases had no gene match. The CDR3 runs 15 residues. CDR1 and CDR2 from the germline V gene are MNHNS and SASEGT. CDR3 amino acids: CAAQDGQGYADTQYF. The DNA for the CDR3 is TGTGCCGCACAGGATGGACAGGGGTACGCAGATACGCAGTATTTT.

V usage is TRBV2 and J usage is TRBJ1-5; 12 bases agree with TRBD1. Trimming cost V 4 bases and J 7 bases; bases outside gene matches: 2. Germline CDR1 SNHLY, CDR2 FYNNEI. This CDR3 spans 14 amino acids. The CDR3 DNA follows: TGTGCCAGCAGTGTGGGACAGGGGGCCCAGCCCCAGCATTTT. Translated, it gives CASSVGQGAQPQHF.

The gene calls are TRBV4-3 and TRBJ2-4, with TRBD1 identical over 8 bases. Germline lookup yields CDR1 LGHNA and CDR2 YSLEER. This CDR3 region has 19 residues. Germline trimming cut 0 bases from V and 0 bases from J; bases unmatched to any gene: 10. The CDR3 loop reads CASSQEADRVKPAKNIQYF. The CDR3 DNA sequence: TGCGCCAGCAGCCAAGAGGCGGACAGGGTAAAACCAGCCAAAAACATTCAGTACTTC.

The gene calls are TRBV15 and TRBJ2-1; 10 nucleotides match TRBD2. CDR1 and CDR2 from the germline V gene are LNHNV and YYDKDF (reference sequence). The J segment lost 9 bases and the V segment lost 6 bases, leaving 17 bases of the junction unmatched. The CDR3 totals 17 residues. The DNA of the CDR3 is TGTGCCACCAGGGCCCTAGCGGGAGTAAGTTCTGGGGGTGAGCAGTTCTTC. It encodes CATRALAGVSSGGEQFF.

In DNA form, the CDR3 reads TGTGCCAGCAGTGAAGCGACAGGGCTGGCCGGGGAGCTGTTTTTT. Its translation: CASSEATGLAGELFF. The chain carries TRBV2 and TRBJ2-2; 7 positions match TRBD1. CDR3 size: 15 residues. Trimming at V came to 0 bases and at J to 6 bases, leaving 4 bases not matched to a gene. In germline, CDR1 is SNHLY, CDR2 FYNNEI.

The genes are TRBV19 and TRBJ2-2; 8 positions match TRBD1. This CDR3 comprises 18 residues. V trimming: 7 bases; J trimming: 5 bases; junction bases outside the gene matches: 18. The germline V gene has CDR1 LNHDA and CDR2 SQIVND (reference sequence). CDR3 sequence reads: CASTLTAGGAGMTGELFF. CDR3 nucleotide sequence: TGTGCCAGTACCCTCACCGCAGGGGGCGCGGGTATGACCGGGGAGCTGTTTTTT.

The genes are TRBV18 and TRBJ2-1, with D possibly matching TRBD1 (5 bases). Per germline, CDR1 KGHSH and CDR2 LQKENI. The V end was cut by 3 bases, the J end by 0 bases, with 9 bases between. This CDR3 is built from 15 residues. CDR3 in amino acids: CASSPDRSSYNEQFF. The CDR3 DNA reads as TGTGCCAGCTCACCCGACAGAAGCTCCTACAATGAGCAGTTCTTC.

V gene TRBV4-1 combines with J gene TRBJ2-3; 11 nucleotides match TRBD2. After removal of 0 bases from V and 4 bases from J, the junction contained 9 bases not matched to a gene. Germline CDR1 and CDR2: MGHRA and YSYEKL. The CDR3 runs 18 residues. For the CDR3, the DNA is TGCGCCAGCAGCCAAGATCGGGCTAGCGGGGGGCACGCAGATACGCAGTATTTT. Its protein product is CASSQDRASGGHADTQYF.

This chain links TRBV30 with TRBJ2-1, with 10 bases identical to TRBD1. After removal of 2 bases from V and 6 bases from J, the junction contained 7 bases not matched to a gene. The length of the CDR3 is 15 residues. Germline V gives CDR1 GTSNPN, CDR2 SVGIG (reference sequence). The CDR3 bases are TGTGCCTGGAGTCGGCCGGGACAGGGGACCAATGAGCAGTTCTTC. Its protein product is CAWSRPGQGTNEQFF.

CDR3 protein: CASSVDLGGANTEAFF. CDR3 coding DNA: TGTGCCAGCAGCGTAGACCTTGGTGGAGCTAACACTGAAGCTTTCTTT. The chain has TRBV9 and TRBJ1-1; D remains unclear. This CDR3 is 16 amino acids long. CDR1 and CDR2 (germline): SGDLS, YYNGEE. The ends were cut back, 0 bases at V and 2 bases at J, with 14 bases in the middle.

This rearrangement joins TRBV5-4 to TRBJ1-5; no clear D gene. Trimming took off 0 bases at V and 8 bases at J, with 9 bases between the two ends. This CDR3 spans 13 amino acids. Per germline, CDR1 SGHNT and CDR2 YYREEE (reference sequence). DNA for the CDR3: TGTGCCAGCAGCTTGGGCCCGAGGGAGCCCCAGCATTTT. As protein: CASSLGPREPQHF.

This chain links TRBV5-4 with TRBJ2-7; 10 positions match TRBD1. The V and J ends lost 0 bases and 4 bases, in that order; junction bases with no gene match: 1. The CDR3 length is 14 residues. Germline CDR1 is SGHNT and CDR2 is YYREEE (reference sequence). The CDR3 is CASSLGQGAYEQYF. CDR3 in DNA: TGTGCCAGCAGCTTGGGACAGGGGGCGTACGAGCAGTACTTC.

The gene calls are TRBV2 and TRBJ1-1, with a weak D call TRBD1 (5 bases). Germline CDR1 and CDR2: SNHLY and FYNNEI. The CDR3 sequence is 13 residues long. The V gene lost 6 bases and the J gene lost 4 bases, with 12 bases spanning the gap. This chain's CDR3 is CASRGEGGTEAFF. For the CDR3, the DNA is TGTGCCAGCAGGGGGGAGGGCGGCACTGAAGCTTTCTTT.

The CDR3, as DNA: TGTGCCAGCAGCCCCCCGGCAGGATTCTCCTACGAGCAGTACTTC. Amino acids: CASSPPAGFSYEQYF. This chain connects TRBV6-1 to TRBJ2-7, with no clear D. The germline V gene encodes CDR1 MNHNS and CDR2 SASEGT. This CDR3 spans 15 amino acids. Trimming removed 6 bases at V and 0 bases at J, with 15 bases between.

V usage is TRBV10-3 and J usage is TRBJ2-1; TRBD2 matches at 10 bases. Germline CDR1 is ENHRY and CDR2 is SYGVKD. This CDR3 has 14 residues. V dropped 6 bases and J dropped 4; count of bases not matched to a gene: 3. The CDR3 here is CAIRLAGQYNEQFF. The CDR3 region has the DNA TGTGCCATCAGACTAGCGGGACAGTACAATGAGCAGTTCTTC.

The chain is built from TRBV7-2 and TRBJ1-2, with TRBD1 matching 9 bases. This CDR3 region has 13 residues. Germline assignment: CDR1 SGHTA and CDR2 FQGNSA. V dropped 2 bases and J dropped 8; count of bases not matched to a gene: 3. CDR3 in DNA: TGTGCCAGCAGCTTAACAGGGGGCGGCGGCTACACCTTC. It specifies CASSLTGGGGYTF.